Listed below are T cell receptor beta chains from one sample, sequenced in a study of shared clonotypes between healthy human individuals. Sequencing used immunoSEQ multiplex PCR; TCRdb keeps in-frame clones, though not all of them. The sample holds about 2,100,000 clones, about 93% seen once. Sequenced sample: naive CD8+ T cells from PBMCs. Source of these receptors: a man aged 18-30 years in good health. Some clones in this sample may be carry-over from other donors' samples. Each CDR3 is given with its conserved first and last residue. The D gene is left open where the match is weak. Size is omitted from some rows. Given values are once, few, many or a class for expanded clones.

cdr3_aa cdr3_nt clone_size d_call cdr3_length j_call v_call
CASRRKGLPYAETQYF TGTGCAAGTCGGAGAAAGGGACTTCCCTACGCGGAGACCCAGTACTTC - - 16 TRBJ2-5 TRBV12-2
CATPRIYGYTF TGTGCCACGCCACGGATATATGGCTACACCTTC - - 11 TRBJ1-2 TRBV14
CASSLGAGSSYEQYF TGTGCCAGCAGCTTGGGGGCGGGGAGCTCCTACGAGCAGTACTTC - - 15 TRBJ2-7 TRBV5-6
CASSLNSYEQYF TGTGCCAGCAGCCTCAACTCTTACGAGCAGTACTTC - - 12 TRBJ2-7 TRBV14
CSVLQGWQNYGYTF TGCAGCGTTCTACAGGGTTGGCAAAACTATGGCTACACCTTC - - 14 TRBJ1-2 TRBV29-1
CASSLGGSYNEQFF TGTGCCAGCAGCTTAGGGGGCTCCTACAATGAGCAGTTCTTC once - 14 TRBJ2-1 TRBV7-3
CASSPIRDRLINYGYTF TGTGCCAGCAGCCCTATCCGAGACAGGCTTATTAACTATGGCTACACCTTC - - 17 TRBJ1-2 TRBV7-3
CASREQGTEAFF TGTGCCAGCAGGGAACAGGGTACTGAAGCTTTCTTT - - 12 TRBJ1-1 TRBV25-1
CASSVERGSYNEQFF TGTGCCAGCAGCGTAGAGAGAGGCTCCTACAATGAGCAGTTCTTC - - 15 TRBJ2-1 TRBV9
CASSPLGGTEAFF TGTGCCAGCAGCCCCCTCGGGGGCACTGAAGCTTTCTTT - - 13 TRBJ1-1 TRBV9
CASSFLNQPQHF TGTGCCAGCAGTTTTCTAAATCAGCCCCAGCATTTT - - 12 TRBJ1-5 TRBV28
CASSLTGQGAETQYF TGTGCCAGCAGTTTGACGGGGCAGGGGGCGGAGACCCAGTACTTC - TRBD1 15 TRBJ2-5 TRBV27
CASSFLRDIFSNQPQHF TGTGCCAGCAGTTTCCTCCGGGACATTTTTAGCAATCAGCCCCAGCATTTT - - 17 TRBJ1-5 TRBV28
CASELGGGWNYGYTF TGTGCCAGCGAACTCGGGGGGGGCTGGAACTATGGCTACACCTTC - - 15 TRBJ1-2 TRBV5-8
CASSERAGSSYNEQFF TGTGCCAGCAGTGAGCGAGCGGGAAGCTCCTACAATGAGCAGTTCTTC - TRBD2 16 TRBJ2-1 TRBV6-4
CASIDNQKGPDGNQPQHF TGTGCCAGCATAGATAACCAAAAGGGCCCTGACGGCAATCAGCCCCAGCATTTT - - 18 TRBJ1-5 TRBV28
CASSLGPGAVTNEKLFF TGTGCCAGCAGCTTAGGCCCGGGGGCGGTTACTAATGAAAAACTGTTTTTT - - 17 TRBJ1-4 TRBV11-2
CASSRRDSISYEQYF TGTGCCAGCAGCCGCCGGGACAGCATCTCCTACGAGCAGTACTTC - TRBD1 15 TRBJ2-7 TRBV7-8
CASSLGAGPGYNEQFF TGTGCCAGCAGCTTGGGAGCGGGACCAGGATACAATGAGCAGTTCTTC - TRBD2 16 TRBJ2-1 TRBV5-4
CASSLAGEGYEQYF TGTGCCAGCAGCTTAGCGGGAGAAGGGTACGAGCAGTACTTC once - 14 TRBJ2-7 TRBV11-3
CASSHRDSPYEQYF TGTGCCAGCAGCCACCGGGACAGCCCCTACGAGCAGTACTTC - TRBD1 14 TRBJ2-7 TRBV13
CASSQESRGLNEQFF TGCGCCAGCAGCCAAGAATCTCGGGGGTTGAATGAGCAGTTCTTC - - 15 TRBJ2-1 TRBV4-3
CASSPAQFTYEQYF TGTGCCAGCTCACCCGCCCAGTTTACCTACGAGCAGTACTTC once - 14 TRBJ2-7 TRBV18
CASSLQGALGTDTQYF TGTGCCAGCAGTTTACAGGGGGCGTTAGGCACAGATACGCAGTATTTT - TRBD1 16 TRBJ2-3 TRBV27
CAISYRDKNTEAFF TGTGCCATCAGTTACAGGGATAAGAACACTGAAGCTTTCTTT - - 14 TRBJ1-1 TRBV10-3
CASSSQTYEQYF TGTGCCAGCAGCTCACAAACCTACGAGCAGTACTTC - - 12 TRBJ2-7 TRBV5-5
CASSPLGVRATNEKLFF TGTGCCAGCAGCCCCTTGGGGGTAAGAGCGACTAATGAAAAACTGTTTTTT - - 17 TRBJ1-4 TRBV27
CASLSGGPTEAFF TGTGCCAGCCTCTCTGGGGGGCCCACTGAAGCTTTCTTT once - 13 TRBJ1-1 TRBV28
CASSLRQGSYEQYF TGTGCCAGCAGTCTACGACAGGGGTCCTACGAGCAGTACTTC - TRBD1 14 TRBJ2-7 TRBV27
CASSKGGQGPSYEQYF TGTGCCAGCAGCAAAGGCGGACAGGGGCCTTCCTACGAGCAGTACTTC - - 16 TRBJ2-7 TRBV21-1
CASSPPLAGETQYF TGTGCCAGCAGCCCCCCACTAGCGGGGGAGACCCAGTACTTC - TRBD2 14 TRBJ2-5 TRBV7-9
CASSLSQGGYTF TGTGCCAGCAGTTTAAGCCAGGGGGGCTACACCTTC - - 12 TRBJ1-2 TRBV28
CASSEWGHEEKLFF TGTGCCAGCAGCGAATGGGGGCATGAGGAAAAACTGTTTTTT - - 14 TRBJ1-4 TRBV7-9
CASSPTTGWGNQPQHF TGTGCCAGCTCACCAACGACAGGGTGGGGCAATCAGCCCCAGCATTTT - TRBD1 16 TRBJ1-5 TRBV18
CASSADGSPSWGYTF TGTGCCAGCAGCGCAGACGGATCCCCTTCGTGGGGCTACACCTTC - - 15 TRBJ1-2 TRBV9
CASSLQTPGQMNTEAFF TGTGCCAGCAGTCTTCAAACTCCGGGACAGATGAACACTGAAGCTTTCTTT - TRBD1 17 TRBJ1-1 TRBV27
CASRPPGGTRTGELFF TGTGCCAGCAGGCCCCCCGGCGGGACACGGACCGGGGAGCTGTTTTTT - - 16 TRBJ2-2 TRBV28